The 27 T cell receptor beta chains below were found in one sample sequenced in a study of T cells in women clearing cervical HPV infection. Measured with immunoSEQ multiplex PCR; TCRdb has only the in-frame clones, and not every one. Its clone listing holds tens of thousands of clones. The specimen sequenced was blood buffy coat. The receptors were sampled from a woman aged 18 to 69 with a cervical HPV16 infection that either progressed to CIN3+ or cleared (not recorded which).

Of note for this clone: The read falls 3 residues short of the CDR3 end, and the missing part is taken from the germline J gene. The V call is TRBV2, the J call TRBJ1-5; D uncertain. The germline gives CDR1 SNHLY, CDR2 FYNNEI. This CDR3 has 16 amino acids. Deletions cut 0 bases from V and 3 bases from J, with 12 bases between. Partial CDR3 DNA: TGTGCCAGCAGTGAAGCGCTTCGGGGTAACAATCAGCCC. This gives the protein CASSEALRGNNQP. The whole CDR3 reads CASSEALRGNNQPQHF.

A word on this clone: An end of the junction does not agree with germline; a read error may underlie this. The DNA ends 3 residues before the CDR3 does, and the rest of the CDR3 is filled in from the germline J gene. The V gene is TRBV4-2, the J gene TRBJ1-4; 7 positions match TRBD1. This CDR3 contains 17 residues. From germline, CDR1 is LGHNA and CDR2 YNFKEQ. The CDR3 sequence is CASSQETGQPTNEKLFF. The covered CDR3 bases are TGCGCCAGCAGCCAAGAGACAGGGCAACCAACTAATGAAAAA.

Notes on this clone: The read comes to an end 3 residues before the CDR3 does, leaving the germline J gene to fill in the end. The chain employs TRBV6-2 or TRBV6-3 and TRBJ1-3; D perhaps matches TRBD1 (5 bases). Germline V gene lookup returns CDR1 MNHEY and CDR2 SVGEGT. Trimming removed 1 base at V and 3 bases at J, with 16 bases between. The CDR3 contains 17 residues. The sequenced part of the CDR3 DNA is TGTGCCAGCAGTTACTTCCAGGGCGACGGTCATGGAAACACC. Translated: CASSYFQGDGHGNT. The CDR3, in full, reads CASSYFQGDGHGNTIYF.

As to this clone: Read coverage stops 3 residues before the CDR3 terminus; the germline J gene supplies the remainder. The rearrangement joins TRBV19 to TRBJ2-7; a possible D gene is TRBD1 (6 bases). The CDR3 has 15 residues. Trimming pared 5 bases from V and 2 bases from J, leaving 16 bases between. From germline, CDR1 is LNHDA and CDR2 SQIVND (reference sequence). Partial CDR3 DNA: TGTGCCAGTAGTGCCATGGGACAACCCGCCTACGAG. Its protein product is CASSAMGQPAYE. The full CDR3 protein is CASSAMGQPAYEQYF.

Comment on this clone: The missing CDR3 end, 3 residues past where the read stops, is filled in from the germline J gene. This chain joins TRBV7-3 and TRBJ2-1; maybe TRBD1 (6 bases). Trimming stripped 5 bases from V and 9 bases from J, with 17 bases between. Germline CDR1 and CDR2: SGHTA and FQGTGA. The CDR3 has 14 amino acids. The CDR3 loop is CASSPRGGHTEQFF. The CDR3 DNA, read in part, is TGTGCCAGCAGCCCCCGAGGGGGTCATACTGAG.

Comment on this clone: The missing CDR3 end, 3 residues past where the read stops, is filled in from the germline J gene. The gene calls are TRBV7-2 and TRBJ2-3; D possibly corresponds to TRBD1 (5 bases). V lost 1 base to trimming and J lost 3 bases, with 8 bases between them. The germline CDR1 and CDR2 sequences are SGHTA and FQGNSA. This CDR3 has 14 residues. The sequenced part of the CDR3 DNA is TGTGCCAGCAGCTTAGGGGGCCGAACAGATACG. Its translation is CASSLGGRTDT. Given in full, the CDR3 is CASSLGGRTDTQYF.

Remarks on this clone: The missing CDR3 end, 3 residues past where the read stops, is filled in from the germline J gene. V gene TRBV19 combines with J gene TRBJ2-3, with TRBD2 identical over 9 bases. CDR3 length equals 16 residues. Trimming cost V 6 bases and J 2 bases; bases outside gene matches: 9. Germline V gene data show CDR1 as LNHDA and CDR2 as SQIVND (reference sequence). The CDR3 is CASRNASGKNTDTQYF. The part of the CDR3 DNA that was read is TGTGCCAGTAGAAATGCTAGCGGGAAAAACACAGATACG.

A remark on this clone: The missing CDR3 end, 3 residues past where the read stops, is filled in from the germline J gene. The chain employs TRBV7-3 and TRBJ2-2, with TRBD2 matching 9 bases. The V and J ends lost 5 bases and 4 bases, in that order; junction bases with no gene match: 8. Germline assignment: CDR1 SGHTA and CDR2 FQGTGA. The length of the CDR3 is 16 residues. Partial CDR3 DNA: TGTGCCAGCAGCCCACCCGCGGGGGGGCCCACCGGGGAG. Amino acid sequence: CASSPPAGGPTGE. The entire CDR3 protein is CASSPPAGGPTGELFF.

As regards this clone: The CDR3 end lies 3 residues beyond the end of the read and is filled in from the germline J gene. This chain connects TRBV18 to TRBJ2-2; 12 positions match TRBD1. The CDR3 loop spans 16 amino acids. From germline, CDR1 is KGHSH and CDR2 LQKENI. The CDR3 reads CASSPGTGGAGSPLFF. The CDR3 DNA, read in part, is TGTGCCAGCTCACCAGGGACAGGGGGCGCAGGTTCACCG.

As concerns this clone: The read comes to an end 3 residues before the CDR3 does, leaving the germline J gene to fill in the end. V and J are TRBV20-1 and TRBJ2-5; 10 bases align to TRBD2. V lost 4 bases, J lost 2 bases, and 4 bases stayed unmatched. CDR1 DFQATT and CDR2 SNEGSKA come from the germline V gene (reference sequence). The CDR3 has 14 amino acids. The CDR3 DNA, read in part, is TGCAGTGCTATGGGAGCGGGAGGGCAAGAGACC. It encodes CSAMGAGGQET. The entire CDR3 reads CSAMGAGGQETQYF.

In the case of this clone: The CDR3 extends 3 residues past the end of the read, so its final part is completed from the germline J gene. V and J are TRBV20-1 and TRBJ1-6; TRBD1 might be the D (6 bases). The CDR3 loop spans 13 amino acids. From germline, CDR1 is DFQATT and CDR2 SNEGSKA (reference sequence). The germline V and J ends were trimmed by 3 bases and 7 bases, with 10 bases remaining between them. CDR3 amino acids: CSARDSSNSPLHF. The sequenced part of the CDR3 DNA is TGCAGTGCTAGGGACAGCTCCAATTCACCC.

Concerning this clone: The CDR3 end falls 3 residues outside the read, so it is completed with the germline J gene. The rearrangement uses TRBV2 and TRBJ2-2; TRBD1 might be the D (6 bases). Germline V lookup: CDR1 SNHLY, CDR2 FYNNEI. This CDR3 region has 16 residues. The V end lost 1 base, the J end lost 1 base, and 10 bases lay between the germline ends. The sequenced part of the CDR3 DNA is TGTGCCAGCAGTGAAGAAGGGACACTGAACACCGGGGAG. This translates into CASSEEGTLNTGE. The entire CDR3 protein reads CASSEEGTLNTGELFF.

Of note for this clone: The read terminates 3 residues before the CDR3 end, so the remaining end is supplied by the germline J gene. This sequence joins TRBV20-1 and TRBJ2-1; tentative D call: TRBD1 (6 bases). Germline CDR1 is DFQATT and CDR2 is SNEGSKA (reference sequence). The CDR3 has 15 residues. V lost 6 bases to trimming and J lost 8 bases, with 23 bases between them. The CDR3 region is CSALLGAQGLDEQFF. The sequenced part of the CDR3 DNA is TGCAGTGCCCTCTTGGGGGCTCAAGGGTTGGATGAG.

As regards this clone: Coverage ceases 3 residues before the CDR3 finishes, and the germline J gene fills in the end. This rearrangement joins TRBV20-1 to TRBJ2-3, with 11 bases lining up with TRBD2. This CDR3 is 13 amino acids long. CDR1 is DFQATT and CDR2 is SNEGSKA in the germline V gene (reference sequence). The covered CDR3 bases are TGCAGTGCTGGGGGACTAGCGGTAGAGACG. As protein: CSAGGLAVET. The full CDR3 is CSAGGLAVETQYF.

Details on this clone: The DNA ends 3 residues before the CDR3 does, and the rest of the CDR3 is filled in from the germline J gene. The V gene is TRBV19, the J gene TRBJ2-6, with 9 nucleotides matching TRBD1. The CDR3 totals 17 residues. V trimming: 5 bases; J trimming: 2 bases; junction bases outside the gene matches: 7. The germline V gene encodes CDR1 LNHDA and CDR2 SQIVND (reference sequence). The CDR3: CASSAPGQGAGANVLTF. The DNA read from the CDR3 is TGTGCCAGTAGTGCCCCGGGACAGGGCGCTGGGGCCAACGTC.

With regard to this clone: The read falls 3 residues short of the CDR3 end, and the missing part is taken from the germline J gene. The rearrangement links TRBV9 to TRBJ2-3; the D gene is possibly TRBD2 (5 bases). Germline V gene sequence: CDR1 SGDLS, CDR2 YYNGEE. Trimming took off 4 bases at V and 3 bases at J, with 18 bases between the two ends. The length of the CDR3 is 16 residues. The sequenced part of the CDR3 DNA is TGTGCCAGCAGCTCTCAACTACTAGTCCCTACAGATACG. It encodes CASSSQLLVPTDT. In full, the CDR3 reads CASSSQLLVPTDTQYF.

With respect to this clone: The read halts 3 residues ahead of the CDR3 end, with the missing end drawn from the germline J gene. The genes are TRBV5-5 and TRBJ1-4; no definite D call. V was shortened by 3 bases and J by 7 bases, with 13 bases between the two germline ends. CDR1 SGHKS and CDR2 YYEKEE come from the germline V gene (reference sequence). This CDR3 has 14 residues. The DNA read from the CDR3 is TGTGCCAGCAGCTCGGGGAGAGGAGGTGAAAAA. Its translation is CASSSGRGGEK. The whole CDR3 reads CASSSGRGGEKLFF.

Note on this clone: The CDR3 extends 3 residues past the end of the read, so its final part is completed from the germline J gene. The chain couples TRBV19 to TRBJ2-1; maybe TRBD2 (6 bases). With 11 bases removed from V and 5 bases from J, the gap between germline ends came to 16 bases. The CDR3 runs 13 residues. CDR1 and CDR2 (germline): LNHDA, SQIVND (reference sequence). CDR3 residues: CAVSRDLNNEQFF. Partial CDR3 DNA: TGTGCCGTCTCCAGGGACTTGAACAATGAG.

Remarks on this clone: Coverage ceases 3 residues before the CDR3 finishes, and the germline J gene fills in the end. V and J are TRBV2 and TRBJ2-2, with D perhaps given as TRBD1 or TRBD2 (5 bases each). CDR3 length: 16 amino acids. Germline V gene data show CDR1 as SNHLY and CDR2 as FYNNEI. CDR3 protein: CASIREQTSGANVLFF. CDR3 bases read: TGTGCCAGCATTCGGGAACAAACCTCTGGGGCCAACGTG.

A remark on this clone: The read ends 3 residues early relative to the CDR3; the germline J gene fills the gap. The chain is built from TRBV7-9 and TRBJ1-4; perhaps TRBD1 as D (5 bases). In germline, CDR1 is SEHNR, CDR2 FQNEAQ (reference sequence). The CDR3 length is 14 residues. The CDR3 DNA, read in part, is TGTGCCAGCAGCCGCAGGGAGGTGGATTCACCA. Residues: CASSRREVDSP. The entire CDR3 protein is CASSRREVDSPLFF. Together with reference TRBV7-9 and TRBJ1-4, the CDR3 gives the full variable domain: DTGVSQNPRHKITKRGQNVTFRCDPISEHNRLYWYRQTLGQGPEFLTYFQNEAQLEKSRLLSDRFSAERPKGSFSTLEIQRTEQGDSAMYLCASSRREVDSPLFFGSGTQLSVL.

As for this clone: Read sequence stops 3 residues before the CDR3 end, and the germline J gene provides the missing end. The V call is TRBV2, the J call TRBJ1-5; D not resolved. In germline, CDR1 is SNHLY, CDR2 FYNNEI. V was pared by 4 bases and J by 2 bases, with 12 bases between. CDR3 length: 15 amino acids. CDR3: CASSVRARGNQPQHF. Incomplete CDR3 DNA: TGTGCCAGCAGTGTAAGGGCGCGGGGCAATCAGCCC. The full variable domain, its missing parts supplied by reference TRBV2 and TRBJ1-5, is EPEVTQTPSHQVTQMGQEVILRCVPISNHLYFYWYRQILGQKVEFLVSFYNNEISEKSEIFDDQFSVERPDGSNFTLKIRSTKLEDSAMYFCASSVRARGNQPQHFGDGTRLSIL.

Details on this clone: The read ends 3 residues before the CDR3 terminus; that terminus is restored from the germline J gene. The chain uses TRBV6-1 and TRBJ1-6, with D hard to call. The germline CDR1 and CDR2 sequences are MNHNS and SASEGT. With 1 base removed from V and 5 bases from J, the gap between germline ends came to 9 bases. The CDR3 has 15 residues. CDR3 bases read: TGTGCCAGCAGTGAAGTCCCAGGCAATAATTCACCC. Amino acids: CASSEVPGNNSP. The full CDR3 protein reads CASSEVPGNNSPLHF.

About this clone: The sequence runs out 3 residues before the end of the CDR3; the remainder is reconstructed from the germline J gene. The chain couples TRBV20-1 to TRBJ2-7; D may be TRBD1 (6 bases). CDR3 size: 13 residues. Deletions cut 4 bases from V and 6 bases from J, with 16 bases between. Germline V gene data show CDR1 as DFQATT and CDR2 as SNEGSKA (reference sequence). Here the CDR3 reads CSAKFMGALEQYF. The sequenced CDR3 bases are TGCAGTGCTAAGTTTATGGGGGCCCTCGAG.

In regard to this clone: Read sequence stops 3 residues before the CDR3 end, and the germline J gene provides the missing end. This rearrangement joins TRBV7-9 to TRBJ1-2; TRBD1 agrees at 10 bases. This CDR3 is 14 amino acids long. Germline CDR1 SEHNR, CDR2 FQNEAQ (reference sequence). CDR3 sequence reads: CASSFDRGRYDYTF. CDR3 bases read: TGTGCCAGCAGCTTCGACAGGGGGCGCTACGAC. The whole variable domain, filled in from reference TRBV7-9 and TRBJ1-2, reads DTGVSQNPRHKITKRGQNVTFRCDPISEHNRLYWYRQTLGQGPEFLTYFQNEAQLEKSRLLSDRFSAERPKGSFSTLEIQRTEQGDSAMYLCASSFDRGRYDYTFGSGTRLTVV.

CDR3 DNA (partial): TGCAGTGCTAGAAAGGGGGCGTCTCCTGACGAG. Residues: CSARKGASPDE. The full CDR3 sequence reads CSARKGASPDEQYF. V and J are TRBV20-1 and TRBJ2-7, with 7 bases identical to TRBD1. The read terminates 3 residues ahead of where the CDR3 ends, so the germline J gene completes it. Germline CDR1 is DFQATT and CDR2 is SNEGSKA (reference sequence). The CDR3 totals 14 residues. The ends lost 2 bases at V and 5 bases at J; junction bases unmatched: 9.

Regarding this clone: The read is 3 residues too short to cover the CDR3 end, so that end is filled in from the germline J gene. The chain employs TRBV7-2 and TRBJ1-2; D is unresolved. This CDR3 comprises 15 residues. CDR1 SGHTA and CDR2 FQGNSA come from the germline V gene. Partial CDR3 DNA: TGTGCCAGCAGCCCAACCCCCCAGGTACTCAATGAC. Translated, it gives CASSPTPQVLND. The entire CDR3 sequence reads CASSPTPQVLNDYTF. Variable domain in full (rest from reference TRBV7-2 and TRBJ1-2): GAGVSQSPSNKVTEKGKDVELRCDPISGHTALYWYRQSLGQGLEFLIYFQGNSAPDKSGLPSDRFSAERTGGSVSTLTIQRTQQEDSAVYLCASSPTPQVLNDYTFGSGTRLTVV.

Worth noting for this clone: The read ends 3 residues before the CDR3 terminus; that terminus is restored from the germline J gene. V gene TRBV20-1 combines with J gene TRBJ1-1; D uncertain. Trimming took off 4 bases at V and 4 bases at J, with 13 bases between the two ends. The CDR3 is 13 amino acids. Germline V gives CDR1 DFQATT, CDR2 SNEGSKA (reference sequence). The DNA read from the CDR3 is TGCAGTGCTATGGGCTACCTCGGCACTGAA. Amino acid sequence: CSAMGYLGTE. From start to end, the CDR3 is CSAMGYLGTEAFF.